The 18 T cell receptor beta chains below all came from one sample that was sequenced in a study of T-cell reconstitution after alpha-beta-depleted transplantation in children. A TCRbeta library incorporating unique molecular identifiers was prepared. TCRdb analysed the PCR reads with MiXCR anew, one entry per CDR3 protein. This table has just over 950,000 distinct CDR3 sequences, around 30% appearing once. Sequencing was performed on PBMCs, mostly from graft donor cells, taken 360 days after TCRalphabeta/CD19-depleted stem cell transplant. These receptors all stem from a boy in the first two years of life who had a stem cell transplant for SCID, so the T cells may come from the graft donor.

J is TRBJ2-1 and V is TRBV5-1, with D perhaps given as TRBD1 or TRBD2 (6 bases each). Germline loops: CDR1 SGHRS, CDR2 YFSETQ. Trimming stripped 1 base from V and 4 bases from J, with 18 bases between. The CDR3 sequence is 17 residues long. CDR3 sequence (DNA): TGCGCCAGCAGCTTGACGGGGGCCGTAGTTACATACAATGAGCAGTTCTTC. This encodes CASSLTGAVVTYNEQFF. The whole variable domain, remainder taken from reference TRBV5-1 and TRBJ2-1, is KAGVTQTPRYLIKTRGQQVTLSCSPISGHRSVSWYQQTPGQGLQFLFEYFSETQRNKGNFPGRFSGRQFSNSRSEMNVSTLELGDSALYLCASSLTGAVVTYNEQFFGPGTRLTVL.

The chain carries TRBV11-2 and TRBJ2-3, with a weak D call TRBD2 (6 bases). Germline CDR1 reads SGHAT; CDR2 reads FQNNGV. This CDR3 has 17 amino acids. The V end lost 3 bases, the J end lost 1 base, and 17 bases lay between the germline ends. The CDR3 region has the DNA TGTGCCAGCAGCTTCGATGGACCTAGCGTAGGCACAGATACGCAGTATTTT. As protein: CASSFDGPSVGTDTQYF.

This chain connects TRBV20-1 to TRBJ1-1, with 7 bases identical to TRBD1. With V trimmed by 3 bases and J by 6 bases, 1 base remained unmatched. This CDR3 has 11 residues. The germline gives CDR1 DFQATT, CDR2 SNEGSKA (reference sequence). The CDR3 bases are TGCAGTGCTAGCAGGGGGTCTGAAGCTTTCTTT. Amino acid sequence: CSASRGSEAFF.

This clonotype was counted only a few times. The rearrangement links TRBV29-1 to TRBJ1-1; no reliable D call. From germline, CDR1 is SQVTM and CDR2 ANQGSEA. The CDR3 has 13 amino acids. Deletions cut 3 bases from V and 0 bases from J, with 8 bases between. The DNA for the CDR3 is TGCAGCGTTGACGGGGTTCTGAACACTGAAGCTTTCTTT. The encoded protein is CSVDGVLNTEAFF.

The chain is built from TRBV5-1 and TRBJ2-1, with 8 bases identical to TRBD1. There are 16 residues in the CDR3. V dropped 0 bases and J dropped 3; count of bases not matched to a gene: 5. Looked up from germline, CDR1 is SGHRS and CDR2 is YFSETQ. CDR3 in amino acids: CASSLGDRLNYNEQFF. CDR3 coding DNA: TGCGCCAGCAGCTTGGGGGACAGGTTAAACTACAATGAGCAGTTCTTC.

The CDR3 loop is CASRRILAANTGELFF. The CDR3, as DNA: TGCGCCAGCAGACGAATACTAGCGGCGAACACCGGGGAGCTGTTTTTT. The gene calls are TRBV5-1 and TRBJ2-2; 8 nucleotides agree with TRBD2. The CDR3 extends over 16 amino acids. Looked up from germline, CDR1 is SGHRS and CDR2 is YFSETQ. V lost 5 bases to trimming and J lost 0 bases; unmatched junction nucleotides: 6.

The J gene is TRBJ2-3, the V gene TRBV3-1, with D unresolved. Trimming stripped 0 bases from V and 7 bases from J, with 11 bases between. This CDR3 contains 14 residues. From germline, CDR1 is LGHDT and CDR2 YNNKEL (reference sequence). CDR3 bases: TGTGCCAGCAGCCAAGATCTCGCGACCCATACGCAGTATTTT. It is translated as CASSQDLATHTQYF.

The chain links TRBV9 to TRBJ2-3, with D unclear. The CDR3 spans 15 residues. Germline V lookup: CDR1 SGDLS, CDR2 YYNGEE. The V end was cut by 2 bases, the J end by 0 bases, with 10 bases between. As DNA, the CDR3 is TGTGCCAGCAGCGTTTACCATTCTAGCACAGATACGCAGTATTTT. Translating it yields CASSVYHSSTDTQYF.

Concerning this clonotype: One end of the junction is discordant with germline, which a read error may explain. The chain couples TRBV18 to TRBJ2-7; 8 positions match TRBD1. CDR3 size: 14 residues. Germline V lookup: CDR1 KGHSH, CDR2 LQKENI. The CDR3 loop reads CASSPDRGSYQQYF. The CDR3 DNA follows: TGTGCCAGCTCACCAGACAGGGGCTCCTACCAGCAGTACTTC.

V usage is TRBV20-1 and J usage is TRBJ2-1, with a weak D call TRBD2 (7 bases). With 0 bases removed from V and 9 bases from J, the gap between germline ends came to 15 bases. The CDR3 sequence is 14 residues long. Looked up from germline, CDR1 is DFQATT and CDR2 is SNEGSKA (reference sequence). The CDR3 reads CSARDMGGGVEQFF. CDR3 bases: TGCAGTGCTAGAGATATGGGGGGGGGCGTTGAGCAGTTCTTC.

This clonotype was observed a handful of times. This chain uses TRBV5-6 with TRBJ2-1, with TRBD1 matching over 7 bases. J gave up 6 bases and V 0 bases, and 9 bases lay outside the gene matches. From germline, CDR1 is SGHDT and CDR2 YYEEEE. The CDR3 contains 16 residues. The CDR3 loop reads CASSLERGLTFNEQFF. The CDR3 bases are TGTGCCAGCAGCTTGGAGAGGGGGCTAACCTTCAATGAGCAGTTCTTC.

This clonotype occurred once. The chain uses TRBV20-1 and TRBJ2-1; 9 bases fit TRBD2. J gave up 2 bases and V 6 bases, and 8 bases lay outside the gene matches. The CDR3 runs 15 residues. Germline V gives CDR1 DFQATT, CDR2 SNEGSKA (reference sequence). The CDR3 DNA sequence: TGCAGTGCATCGCGGGGGGGCACCCCCTACAATGAGCAGTTCTTC. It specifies CSASRGGTPYNEQFF.

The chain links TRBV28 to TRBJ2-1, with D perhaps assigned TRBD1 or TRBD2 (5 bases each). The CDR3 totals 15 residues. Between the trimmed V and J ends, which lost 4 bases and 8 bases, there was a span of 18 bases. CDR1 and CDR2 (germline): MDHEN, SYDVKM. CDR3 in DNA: TGTGCCAGCAGTTGGGTGGGGACCTATGGGGATGAGCAGTTCTTC. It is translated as CASSWVGTYGDEQFF. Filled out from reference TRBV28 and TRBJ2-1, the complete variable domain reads DVKVTQSSRYLVKRTGEKVFLECVQDMDHENMFWYRQDPGLGLRLIYFSYDVKMKEKGDIPEGYSVSREKKERFSLILESASTNQTSMYLCASSWVGTYGDEQFFGPGTRLTVL.

The CDR3 spells CATSREIGAGTENTEAFF. The CDR3 DNA sequence: TGTGCCACCAGCAGAGAGATAGGGGCCGGGACTGAGAACACTGAAGCTTTCTTT. The chain combines TRBV15 with TRBJ1-1, with D possibly matching TRBD1 (5 bases). CDR1 and CDR2 (germline): LNHNV, YYDKDF (reference sequence). Trimming removed 0 bases from V and 1 base from J, with 18 bases in between. The CDR3 runs 18 residues.

The CDR3 is CASSTWLSSYEQYF. CDR3 coding DNA: TGTGCCAGCAGCACGTGGTTGTCCTCCTACGAGCAGTACTTC. The chain joins TRBV5-5 to TRBJ2-7, with D hard to call. The CDR3 runs 14 residues. The germline V gene has CDR1 SGHKS and CDR2 YYEKEE (reference sequence). With 4 bases removed from V and 0 bases from J, the gap between germline ends came to 11 bases.

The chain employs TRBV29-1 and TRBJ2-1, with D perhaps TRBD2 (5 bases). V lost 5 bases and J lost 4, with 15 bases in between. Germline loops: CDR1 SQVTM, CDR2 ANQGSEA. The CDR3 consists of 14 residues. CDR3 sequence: CSVPPGRLYNEQFF. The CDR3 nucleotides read TGCAGCGTTCCCCCGGGGAGACTGTACAATGAGCAGTTCTTC.

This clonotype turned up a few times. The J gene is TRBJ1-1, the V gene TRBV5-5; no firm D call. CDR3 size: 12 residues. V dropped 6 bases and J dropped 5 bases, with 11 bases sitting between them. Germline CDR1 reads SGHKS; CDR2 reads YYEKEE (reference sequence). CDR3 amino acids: CASTTLGTEAFF. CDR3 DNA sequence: TGTGCCAGCACCACACTCGGAACTGAAGCTTTCTTT.

The CDR3 loop reads CSVEGRGGDTQYF. The DNA of the CDR3 is TGCAGCGTTGAAGGGCGGGGGGGCGATACGCAGTATTTT. This chain links TRBV29-1 with TRBJ2-3; TRBD2 matches at 9 bases. Losses at the gene ends were 1 base for V and 6 bases for J; bases not matched to a gene: 2. Germline CDR1 reads SQVTM; CDR2 reads ANQGSEA. CDR3 length equals 13 residues.